The subject of this entry is one T cell receptor (beta chain). The target of this receptor is not known. No qualities accompany the bases; no much larger clone lies one base away. This entry comes from a study of long-term antiretroviral therapy in people with HIV (dated by TCRdb to the early 2020s). Notes on the research overall: The earliest samples were collected about a decade before the 2015 WHO recommendation for immediate ART, when ART was typically delayed until CD4 counts fell. A retrospective serial study tested whether changes in peripheral blood TRB repertoire composition and diversity were associated with ART initiation and durable HIV suppression. The cohort contributed fewer than 200 cryopreserved PBMC samples from 30 adults with confirmed HIV infection, collected serially over a mean of approximately six years (range 1-12). Among the approximately 27 participants with HIV, approximately 10 were female. No cross-contamination during QIAcube processing turned up in test extractions that ran a monoclonal T-cell line alongside 25 to 35 polyclonal samples.

Measured from the cysteine to the phenylalanine, the CDR3 is 15 residues long. Solely the CDR3 DNA is kept, with 45 bases framed from the first base. V and J are truncated by 3 bases and 3 bases respectively, leaving an intervening sequence of 15 bases. CDR1 and CDR2 are read off the germline V gene (reference sequence) as LNHDA and SQIVND. Sequencing of the TRB variable region was done with the immunoSEQ hsTCRB v3.0 assay at survey level resolution. The targeted TRB sequencing depth was about 40,000-50,000 T-cell genomes per sample. TRB libraries were pooled and sequenced on an Illumina MiSeq using a v3 150-cycle kit. For the original study's pipeline: Repertoire analysis was performed in R inside a reproducible Nextflow workflow that covered QC, data transformation and analysis. LymphoSeq2, an R package for AIRR-Seq data exploration, was used to implement custom analyses. Four samples that yielded fewer than 5000 total TRB sequences were excluded, so that about 200 HIV repertoires were analyzed. Among the approximately 180 HIV repertoires that were kept, under 60 were collected before ART initiation and about 130 were collected after ART initiation. Each repertoire was downsampled to 5000 TRB nucleotide sequences, and summary statistics were averaged across 100 downsampling iterations. TRB sequences were retained for analysis only if CDR3 regions of at least seven amino acids were present. Two measures captured diversity: a Shannon entropy-derived clonality score and the Gini coefficient. In repertoire networks, the top 5000 CDR3 amino acid sequences were linked whenever an edit distance of one separated two sequences. Antigen specificity groups and MHC restriction were predicted for TRB CDR3 amino acid sequences with GLIPH2. To flag known associations with CMV, EBV, HIV or tissue antigens, CDR3 amino acid sequences were compared against VDJdb and McPAS-TCR. Pre-ART, post-ART and control groups were compared with Wilcoxon signed-rank tests and Holm-Bonferroni correction. Imported from immuneACCESS, the table was reduced by TCRdb to in-frame sequences with V and J called. These copies leave out some clones; in studies compared against another copy, an unresolved V gene accounts for under half, and the cause of the remainder is not known. V and J calls and clone size follow that table, whereas D and trimming were derived from the DNA. Across this sample there are 20,000 to 25,000 clones, with 70% to 85% seen only once. Less than 9.5% of the sample belongs to the ten largest clones.

Inclusion was restricted to participants for whom at least one PBMC sample before ART initiation and at least two post-ART samples were available. Treatment was received in the United States of America by all participants with HIV. Before DNA extraction, cryopreserved samples containing about 1-10 million PBMC were thawed and washed. At the time of the earliest PBMC sample, participants with HIV were aged between about 23 and 54 years. PBMC samples were contributed by each participant from 1-4 timepoints before ART initiation and 2-8 timepoints after ART initiation, with a median of 7 samples. Serial HIV viral load, CD4+ T-cell count, ART history and demographic data were obtained for every participant. Genomic DNA was extracted from unsorted PBMC with a Qiagen kit on a QIAcube, with processing performed in batches of 12 samples. Points the paper makes about the study in general: Expanded TRB clones identified before ART initiation dominated the repertoire across all time points, though the dominance fluctuated and decreased in many PLHIV after ART. HIV repertoires had narrower CDR3 length ranges than controls, and the network structure suggested an antigen-experienced repertoire that shifted only slightly toward naive after ART. Starting ART was linked to a significant rise in TRB diversity, yet even after long-term ART the diversity remained significantly lower than in transplant donor controls. Because cell numbers in pre-ART samples were limited, unsorted PBMC were profiled instead of sorted CD4+ and CD8+ T cells. No data were available on ART adherence, viral resistance or therapy changes, limiting inferences about post-ART repertoire changes. The samples were dated from about 2003 to 2018, and the ART regimens that were used may be less effective than current ART regimens. Owing to limited PBMC availability, only the TCR beta chain was sequenced, without alpha chain pairing.

This clonotype was obtained from a middle-aged woman with HIV. The sequence links TRBV19 to TRBJ2-7; the D region possibly corresponds to TRBD2 (7 bases align). Sequenced here: unsorted PBMCs, sampled 4.1 years after starting antiretroviral therapy. CDR3 sequence: CASSIGAGASYEQYF. The DNA sequence is TGTGCCAGTAGTATTGGGGCGGGGGCCAGCTACGAGCAGTACTTC.